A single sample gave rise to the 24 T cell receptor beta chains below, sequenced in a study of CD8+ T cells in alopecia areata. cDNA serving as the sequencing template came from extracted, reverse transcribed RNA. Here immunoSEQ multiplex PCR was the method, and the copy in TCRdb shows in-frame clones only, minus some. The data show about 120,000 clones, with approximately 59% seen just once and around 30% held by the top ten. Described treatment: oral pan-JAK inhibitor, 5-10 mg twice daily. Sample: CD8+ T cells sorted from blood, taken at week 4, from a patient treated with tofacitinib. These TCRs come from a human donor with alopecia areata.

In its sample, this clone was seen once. The CDR3, as DNA: TGTGCCAGCAAGGGGACAGGGGTCTACGAGCAGTACTTC. Protein: CASKGTGVYEQYF. The chain recombines TRBV2 with TRBJ2-7; TRBD1 matches 10 bases. This CDR3 is built from 13 residues. In germline, CDR1 is SNHLY, CDR2 FYNNEI. V dropped 7 bases and J dropped 3; count of bases not matched to a gene: 3.

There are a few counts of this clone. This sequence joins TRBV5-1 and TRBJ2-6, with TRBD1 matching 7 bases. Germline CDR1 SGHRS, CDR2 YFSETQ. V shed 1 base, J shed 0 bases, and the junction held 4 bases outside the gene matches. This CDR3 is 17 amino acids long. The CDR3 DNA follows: TGCGCCAGCAGCTTGACAGGGGTGATCTCTGGGGCCAACGTCCTGACTTTC. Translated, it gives CASSLTGVISGANVLTF.

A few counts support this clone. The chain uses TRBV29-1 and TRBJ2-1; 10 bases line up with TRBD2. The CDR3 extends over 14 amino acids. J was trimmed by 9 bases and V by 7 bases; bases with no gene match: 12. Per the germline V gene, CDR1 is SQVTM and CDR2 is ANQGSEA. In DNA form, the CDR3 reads TGCAGCGGCGAGTGGGCTAGCGGGGGACCTGAGCAGTTCTTC. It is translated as CSGEWASGGPEQFF.

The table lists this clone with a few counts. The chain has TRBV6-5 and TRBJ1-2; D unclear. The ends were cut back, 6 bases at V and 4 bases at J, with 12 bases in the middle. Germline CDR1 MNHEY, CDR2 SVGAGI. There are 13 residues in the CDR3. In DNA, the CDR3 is TGTGCCAGCAGCCTATCCCTAACCTATGGCTACACCTTC. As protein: CASSLSLTYGYTF.

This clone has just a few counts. The CDR3 sequence is CASRLGTPGYEQYF. CDR3 DNA sequence: TGTGCCAGCAGGCTGGGGACACCTGGGTACGAGCAGTACTTC. The rearrangement joins TRBV6-5 to TRBJ2-7; a weak D match, TRBD1 (6 bases). The V end was cut by 6 bases, the J end by 4 bases, with 16 bases between. Per germline, CDR1 MNHEY and CDR2 SVGAGI. The CDR3 contains 14 residues.

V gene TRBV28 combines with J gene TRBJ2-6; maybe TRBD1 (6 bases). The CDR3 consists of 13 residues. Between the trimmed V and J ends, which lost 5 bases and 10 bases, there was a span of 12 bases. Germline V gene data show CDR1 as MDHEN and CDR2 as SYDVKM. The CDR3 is CASSPGHLNVLTF. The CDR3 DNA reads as TGTGCCAGCAGTCCGGGACATTTAAACGTCCTGACTTTC.

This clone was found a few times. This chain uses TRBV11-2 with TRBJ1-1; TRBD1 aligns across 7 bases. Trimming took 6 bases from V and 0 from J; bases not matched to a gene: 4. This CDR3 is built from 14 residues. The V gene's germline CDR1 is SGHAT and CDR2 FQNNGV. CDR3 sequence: CASRKGQLNTEAFF. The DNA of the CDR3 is TGTGCCAGCAGGAAGGGACAGCTGAACACTGAAGCTTTCTTT.

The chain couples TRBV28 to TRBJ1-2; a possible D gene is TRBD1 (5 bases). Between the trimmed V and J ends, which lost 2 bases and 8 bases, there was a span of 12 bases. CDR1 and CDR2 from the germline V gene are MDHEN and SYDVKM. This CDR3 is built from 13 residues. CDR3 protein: CASSLAQGTGYTF. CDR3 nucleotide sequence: TGTGCCAGCAGTTTAGCCCAGGGTACGGGCTACACCTTC.

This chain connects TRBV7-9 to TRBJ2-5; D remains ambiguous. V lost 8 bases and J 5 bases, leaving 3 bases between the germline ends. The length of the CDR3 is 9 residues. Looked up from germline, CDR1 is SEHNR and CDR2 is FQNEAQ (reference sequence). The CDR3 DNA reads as TGTGCCAGCGAGGAGACCCAGTACTTC. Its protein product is CASEETQYF.

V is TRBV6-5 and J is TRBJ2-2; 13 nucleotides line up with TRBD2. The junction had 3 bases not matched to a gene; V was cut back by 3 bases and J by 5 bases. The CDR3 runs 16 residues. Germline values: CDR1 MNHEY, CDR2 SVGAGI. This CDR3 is CASSYGTSGVTGELFF. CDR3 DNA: TGTGCCAGCAGTTATGGGACTAGCGGGGTGACCGGGGAGCTGTTTTTT.

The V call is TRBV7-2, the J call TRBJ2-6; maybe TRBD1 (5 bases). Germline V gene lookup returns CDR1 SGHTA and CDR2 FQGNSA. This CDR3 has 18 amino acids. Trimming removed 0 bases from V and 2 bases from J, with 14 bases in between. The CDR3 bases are TGTGCCAGCAGCTTAGCCACAGGACCCCCGGCTGGGGCCAACGTCCTGACTTTC. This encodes CASSLATGPPAGANVLTF.

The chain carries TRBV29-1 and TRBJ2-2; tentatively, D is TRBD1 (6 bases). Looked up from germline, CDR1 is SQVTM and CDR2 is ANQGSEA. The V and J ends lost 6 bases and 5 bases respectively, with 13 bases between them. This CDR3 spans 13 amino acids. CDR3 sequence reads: CSVPFTGTGELFF. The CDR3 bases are TGCAGCGTCCCCTTCACAGGGACCGGGGAGCTGTTTTTT.

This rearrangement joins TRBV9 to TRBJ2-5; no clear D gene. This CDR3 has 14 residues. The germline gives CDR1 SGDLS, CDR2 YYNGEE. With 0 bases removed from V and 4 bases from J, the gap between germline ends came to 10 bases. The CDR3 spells CASSVVWNSETQYF. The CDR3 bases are TGTGCCAGCAGCGTAGTCTGGAATTCAGAGACCCAGTACTTC.

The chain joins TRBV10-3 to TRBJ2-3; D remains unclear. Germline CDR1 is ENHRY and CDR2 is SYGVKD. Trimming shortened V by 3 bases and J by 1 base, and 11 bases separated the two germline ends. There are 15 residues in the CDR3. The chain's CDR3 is CAISDRVIGTDTQYF. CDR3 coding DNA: TGTGCCATCAGTGATCGGGTTATTGGCACAGATACGCAGTATTTT.

The CDR3 here is CASSFGVSGNTIYF. CDR3 coding DNA: TGTGCCAGCAGCTTCGGGGTCTCTGGAAACACCATATATTTT. The chain has TRBV5-6 and TRBJ1-3; D is unclear. Germline CDR1 SGHDT, CDR2 YYEEEE. The CDR3 contains 14 residues. V was pared by 2 bases and J by 0 bases, with 6 bases between.

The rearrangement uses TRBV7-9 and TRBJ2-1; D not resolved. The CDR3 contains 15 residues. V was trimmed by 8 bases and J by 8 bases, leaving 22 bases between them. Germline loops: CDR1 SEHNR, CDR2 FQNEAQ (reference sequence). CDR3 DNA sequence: TGTGCCAGCCCCGCACGAGTGGCCGGTTTAGATGAGCAGTTCTTC. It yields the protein CASPARVAGLDEQFF. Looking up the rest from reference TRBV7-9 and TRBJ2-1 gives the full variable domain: DTGVSQNPRHKITKRGQNVTFRCDPISEHNRLYWYRQTLGQGPEFLTYFQNEAQLEKSRLLSDRFSAERPKGSFSTLEIQRTEQGDSAMYLCASPARVAGLDEQFFGPGTRLTVL.

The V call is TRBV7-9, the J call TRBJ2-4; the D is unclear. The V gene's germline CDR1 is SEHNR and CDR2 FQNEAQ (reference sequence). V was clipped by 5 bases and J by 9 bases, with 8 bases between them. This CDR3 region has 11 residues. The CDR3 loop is CASSTKGIQYF. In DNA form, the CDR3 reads TGTGCCAGCAGCACTAAGGGCATTCAGTACTTC.

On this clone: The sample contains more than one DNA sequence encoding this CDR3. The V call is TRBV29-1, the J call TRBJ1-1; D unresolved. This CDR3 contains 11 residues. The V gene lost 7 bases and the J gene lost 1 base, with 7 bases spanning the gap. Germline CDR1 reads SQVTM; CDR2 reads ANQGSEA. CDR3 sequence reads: CSAGPNTEAFF. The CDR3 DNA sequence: TGCAGCGCCGGACCGAACACTGAAGCTTTCTTT.

The CDR3 nucleotides read TGTGCCAGCAGCGAAGATGGAGATCCAATCACTGAAGCTTTCTTT. As protein: CASSEDGDPITEAFF. The chain combines TRBV9 with TRBJ1-1; D uncertain. CDR3 length: 15 residues. Looked up from germline, CDR1 is SGDLS and CDR2 is YYNGEE. Between the trimmed V and J ends, which lost 3 bases and 4 bases, there was a span of 16 bases.

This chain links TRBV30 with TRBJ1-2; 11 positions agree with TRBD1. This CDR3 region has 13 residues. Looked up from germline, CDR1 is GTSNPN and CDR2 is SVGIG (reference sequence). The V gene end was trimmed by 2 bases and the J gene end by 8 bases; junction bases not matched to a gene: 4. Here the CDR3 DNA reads TGTGCCTGGAGTCAGGACAGGGGGCAGGGCTACACCTTC. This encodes CAWSQDRGQGYTF.

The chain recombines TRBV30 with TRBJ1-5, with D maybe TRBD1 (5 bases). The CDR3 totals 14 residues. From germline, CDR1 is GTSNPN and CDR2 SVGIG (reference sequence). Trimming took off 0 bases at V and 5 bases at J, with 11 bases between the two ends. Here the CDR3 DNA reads TGTGCCTGGAGTGTGGGCAGGGAGTATCAGCCCCAGCATTTT. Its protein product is CAWSVGREYQPQHF.

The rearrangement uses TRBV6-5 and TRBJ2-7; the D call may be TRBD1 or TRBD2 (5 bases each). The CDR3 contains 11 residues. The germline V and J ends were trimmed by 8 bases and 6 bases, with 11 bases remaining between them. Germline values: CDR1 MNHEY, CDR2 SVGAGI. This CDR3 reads CASVMGTEQYF. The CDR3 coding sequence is TGTGCCAGCGTGATGGGGACCGAGCAGTACTTC.

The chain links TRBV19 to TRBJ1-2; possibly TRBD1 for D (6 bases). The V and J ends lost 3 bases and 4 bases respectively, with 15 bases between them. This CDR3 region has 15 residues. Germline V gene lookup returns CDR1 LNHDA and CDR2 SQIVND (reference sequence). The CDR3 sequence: CASSIGSTGTYGYTF. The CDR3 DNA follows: TGTGCCAGTAGTATCGGATCGACAGGAACCTATGGCTACACCTTC.

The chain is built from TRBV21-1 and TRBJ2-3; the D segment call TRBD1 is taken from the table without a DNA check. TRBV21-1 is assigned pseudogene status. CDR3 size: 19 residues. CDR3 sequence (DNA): TGTGCCAGCAGCAAAGAGGGCCTCGGGACAGGGGCGGCCACAGATACGCAGTATTTT. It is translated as CASSKEGLGTGAATDTQYF.